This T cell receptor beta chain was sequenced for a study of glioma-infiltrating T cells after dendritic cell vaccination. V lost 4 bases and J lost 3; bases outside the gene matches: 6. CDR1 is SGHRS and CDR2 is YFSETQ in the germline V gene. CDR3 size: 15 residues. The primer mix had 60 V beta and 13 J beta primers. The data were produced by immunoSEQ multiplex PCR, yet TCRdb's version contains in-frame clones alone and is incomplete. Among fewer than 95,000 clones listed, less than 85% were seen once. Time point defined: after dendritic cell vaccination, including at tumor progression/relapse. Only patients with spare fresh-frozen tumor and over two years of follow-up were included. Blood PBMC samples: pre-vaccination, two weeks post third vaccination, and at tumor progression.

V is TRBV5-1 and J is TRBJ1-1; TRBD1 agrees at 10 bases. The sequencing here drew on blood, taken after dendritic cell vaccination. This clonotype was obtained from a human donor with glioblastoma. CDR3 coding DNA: TGCGCCAGCAGCGGTGACAGGGGGCGGGACACTGAAGCTTTCTTT. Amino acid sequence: CASSGDRGRDTEAFF.